This T cell receptor beta chain was sequenced during a study of shared clonotypes between healthy human individuals. CDR1 and CDR2 from the germline V gene are SGDLS and YYNGEE. This CDR3 comprises 17 residues. Trimming at V came to 5 bases and at J to 3 bases, leaving 9 bases not matched to a gene. A CD45RA+ naive subset and a CD45RA-negative memory subset were split from CD4+ cells. It was across several immunoSEQ plates that each subset's genomic DNA was evenly split. Libraries were prepared by immunoSEQ multiplex PCR; TCRdb keeps only in-frame clonotypes and omits some of them. There are over a million clones in the sample; around 78% occur only once, and approximately 0.52% lies in the top ten. Findings and caveats of the study: Among the subsets, naive ones generally showed larger estimated richness than memory ones. The study drew on few donors, limiting represented genetic and exposure-history diversity.

About this clone itself: Its antigen is not identified. Other DNA sequences in the same sample also yield this CDR3.

The sample taken for sequencing was memory CD4+ T cells from PBMCs. The subset is: CD45RA-negative fraction. J is TRBJ1-3 and V is TRBV9, with 12 bases matching TRBD1. The receptor was derived from a man younger than 30 in good health. Some clones in this sample may be carry-over from other donors' samples. CDR3 coding DNA: TGTGCCAGCAGTCCCCGGGGGACAGGGGGCAGTGGAAACACCATATATTTT. The encoded protein is CASSPRGTGGSGNTIYF. The whole variable domain, filled in from reference TRBV9 and TRBJ1-3, reads DSGVTQTPKHLITATGQRVTLRCSPRSGDLSVYWYQQSLDQGLQFLIQYYNGEERAKGNILERFSAQQFPDLHSELNLSSLELGDSALYFCASSPRGTGGSGNTIYFGEGSWLTVV.